The following is a T cell receptor (beta chain) sequence with its context. Its cognate antigen is unknown. The source of the sample is a study of shared clonotypes between healthy human individuals. The study, taken as a whole, reports: Depth of sequencing was expected to influence donor clonotype sharing.

The ends were cut back, 5 bases at V and 5 bases at J, with 12 bases in the middle. CDR1 and CDR2 (germline): MDHEN, SYDVKM. There are 13 residues in the CDR3. Sequenced by immunoSEQ multiplex PCR; TCRdb stores in-frame clones only, minus some. Of about 2.4 million clones listed, approximately 93% are singletons. This TCR derives from a young man in good health. Some clones in this sample may be carry-over from other donors' samples. This chain uses TRBV28 with TRBJ1-1; D might be TRBD1 (6 bases). The sample was naive CD4+ T cells from PBMCs. The subset here: CD45RA+ positively selected. CDR3 bases: TGTGCCAGCAGTCCTTGGAGGGGGACTGAAGCTTTCTTT. The encoded protein is CASSPWRGTEAFF.